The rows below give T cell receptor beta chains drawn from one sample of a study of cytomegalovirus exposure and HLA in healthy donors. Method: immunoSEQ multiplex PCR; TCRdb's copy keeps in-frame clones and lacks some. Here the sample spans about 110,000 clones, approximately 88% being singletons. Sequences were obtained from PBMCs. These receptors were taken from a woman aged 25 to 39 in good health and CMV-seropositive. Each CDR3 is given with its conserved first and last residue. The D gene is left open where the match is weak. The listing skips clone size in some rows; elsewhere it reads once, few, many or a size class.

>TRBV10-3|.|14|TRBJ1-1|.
CATDERQDNTEAFF
TGTGCCACCGATGAACGACAGGATAACACTGAAGCTTTCTTT
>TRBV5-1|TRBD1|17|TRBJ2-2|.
CASSLGKGAVATGELFF
TGCGCCAGCAGCCTTGGGAAGGGGGCGGTAGCCACCGGGGAGCTGTTTTTT
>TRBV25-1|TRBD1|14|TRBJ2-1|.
CASSPLGRGNEQFF
TGTGCCAGCAGCCCACTCGGCAGGGGGAATGAGCAGTTCTTC
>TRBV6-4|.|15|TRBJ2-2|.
CASSDEGGGTGELFF
TGTGCCAGCAGTGACGAGGGAGGAGGGACCGGGGAGCTGTTTTTT
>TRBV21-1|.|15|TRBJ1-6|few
CASSKKDSAVRTLHF
TGTGCCAGCAGCAAGAAGGACAGTGCCGTTCGGACCCTCCACTTT
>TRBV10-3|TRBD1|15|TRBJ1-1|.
CAISEPGQSNTEAFF
TGTGCCATCAGTGAGCCGGGACAGTCGAACACTGAAGCTTTCTTT
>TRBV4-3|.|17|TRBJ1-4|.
CASSLYLELEYNEKLFF
TGCGCCAGCAGCCTATACCTGGAGTTGGAATATAATGAAAAACTGTTTTTT
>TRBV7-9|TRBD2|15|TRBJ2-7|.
CASSHGVAGNYEQYF
TGTGCCAGCAGCCATGGGGTAGCGGGAAACTACGAGCAGTACTTC
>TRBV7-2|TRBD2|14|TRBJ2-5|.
CASSFTSGSETQYF
TGTGCCAGCAGCTTCACTAGCGGTTCAGAGACCCAGTACTTC
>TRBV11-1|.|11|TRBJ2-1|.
CASSNQGGQFF
TGTGCCAGCAGCAATCAGGGGGGGCAGTTCTTC
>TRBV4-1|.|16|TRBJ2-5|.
CASSQPGTGSQETQYF
TGCGCCAGCAGCCAGCCCGGGACTGGGAGTCAAGAGACCCAGTACTTC
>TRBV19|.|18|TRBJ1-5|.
CASSIRGALALGNQPQHF
TGTGCCAGTAGTATCCGGGGAGCATTAGCTTTGGGCAATCAGCCCCAGCATTTT
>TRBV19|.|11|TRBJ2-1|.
CASSTFGEQFF
TGTGCCAGTAGTACGTTCGGTGAGCAGTTCTTC
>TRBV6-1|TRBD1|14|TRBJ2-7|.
CASSRGQGGNEQYF
TGTGCCAGCAGTAGGGGACAGGGGGGCAACGAGCAGTACTTC
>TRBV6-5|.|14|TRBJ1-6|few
CASSSTGFNSPLHF
TGTGCCAGCAGTAGTACGGGGTTCAATTCACCCCTCCACTTT
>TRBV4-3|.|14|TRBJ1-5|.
CASSLREGHQPQHF
TGCGCCAGCAGCCTCAGGGAAGGGCATCAGCCCCAGCATTTT
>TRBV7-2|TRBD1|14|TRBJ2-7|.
CASSSGTGDYEQYF
TGTGCCAGCAGCTCCGGGACAGGGGACTACGAGCAGTACTTC
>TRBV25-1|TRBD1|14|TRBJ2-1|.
CASSYGTGGHEQFF
TGTGCCAGCAGTTACGGGACAGGGGGGCATGAGCAGTTCTTC
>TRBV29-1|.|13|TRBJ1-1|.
CSVGAKVNTEAFF
TGCAGCGTTGGGGCCAAGGTGAACACTGAAGCTTTCTTT
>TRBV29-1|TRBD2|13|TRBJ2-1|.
CSYSGGSYNEQFF
TGCAGCTATAGCGGGGGGTCCTACAATGAGCAGTTCTTC
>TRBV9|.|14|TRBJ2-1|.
CASSVTSSYNEQFF
TGTGCCAGCAGCGTTACCAGCTCCTACAATGAGCAGTTCTTC
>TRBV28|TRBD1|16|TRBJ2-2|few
CASSSPGTGDTGELFF
TGTGCCAGCAGCAGTCCCGGGACAGGGGACACCGGGGAGCTGTTTTTT
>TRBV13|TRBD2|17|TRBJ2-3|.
CASSPTTSGGGSDTQYF
TGTGCCAGCAGCCCGACGACTAGCGGGGGGGGTTCAGATACGCAGTATTTT
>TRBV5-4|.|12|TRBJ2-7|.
CASSHIHKEQYF
TGTGCCAGCAGCCACATACACAAGGAGCAGTACTTC
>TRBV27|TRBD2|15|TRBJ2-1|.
CASSPSWQGGNEQFF
TGTGCCAGCAGTCCGTCGTGGCAGGGAGGGAATGAGCAGTTCTTC
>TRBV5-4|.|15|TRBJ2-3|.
CASSLARVGADTQYF
TGTGCCAGCAGCTTGGCCAGGGTAGGGGCAGATACGCAGTATTTT
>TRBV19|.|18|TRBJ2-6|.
CASSILELMSSGANVLTF
TGTGCCAGTAGTATTCTTGAACTGATGAGCTCTGGGGCCAACGTCCTGACTTTC
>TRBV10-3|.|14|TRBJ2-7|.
CAISLMGQNYEQYF
TGTGCCATCAGTCTTATGGGACAAAATTACGAGCAGTACTTC
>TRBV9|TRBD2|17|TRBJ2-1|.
CASSSRSSGGSYNEQFF
TGTGCCAGCAGCTCTCGCAGTTCCGGGGGGTCCTACAATGAGCAGTTCTTC
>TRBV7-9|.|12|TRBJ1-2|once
CASSPQGIGYTF
TGTGCCAGCAGCCCACAGGGAATTGGCTACACCTTC
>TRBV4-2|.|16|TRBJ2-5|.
CASSRSSGDSQETQYF
TGTGCCAGCAGCCGAAGCAGCGGAGACTCACAAGAGACCCAGTACTTC
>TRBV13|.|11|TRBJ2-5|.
CASSLDSTQYF
TGTGCCAGCAGCTTAGACAGTACCCAGTACTTC
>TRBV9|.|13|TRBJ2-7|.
CASSVGLDHEQYF
TGTGCCAGCAGCGTAGGGTTAGATCACGAGCAGTACTTC
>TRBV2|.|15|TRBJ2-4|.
CASSEALGVRDIQYF
TGTGCCAGCAGTGAAGCGCTAGGGGTTAGGGACATTCAGTACTTC
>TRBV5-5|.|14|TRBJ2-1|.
CASSWGAGYNEQFF
TGTGCCAGCAGCTGGGGAGCGGGTTACAATGAGCAGTTCTTC
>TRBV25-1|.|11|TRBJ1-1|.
CASSDGGTAFF
TGTGCCAGCAGTGACGGGGGGACCGCTTTCTTT
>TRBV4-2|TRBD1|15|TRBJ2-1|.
CASSRRDRGLDEQFF
TGTGCCAGCAGCCGCCGGGACAGGGGGCTGGATGAGCAGTTCTTC
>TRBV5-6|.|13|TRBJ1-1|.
CASSLGGNTEAFF
TGTGCCAGCAGCTTGGGAGGTAACACTGAAGCTTTCTTT
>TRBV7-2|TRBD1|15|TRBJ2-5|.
CASSSRTGKEETQYF
TGTGCCAGCAGCTCCCGGACAGGGAAGGAAGAGACCCAGTACTTC
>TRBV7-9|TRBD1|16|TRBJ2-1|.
CASSLGAGQGIDEQFF
TGTGCCAGCAGTTTAGGGGCTGGACAGGGTATAGATGAGCAGTTCTTC